This is a list of T cell receptor beta chains from one sample in a study of T cells of healthy individuals. Using its own MiXCR run on the 5' RACE reads, TCRdb lists one record per CDR3 protein. The profile shows 50,000 to 55,000 distinct CDR3 sequences, under 15% of them singletons. The receptor source for this set is a human donor in good health. The CDR3 runs from the conserved cysteine through the conserved F or W. Fields, in order: clone size, J gene, D gene, V gene, CDR3 DNA, CDR3 protein. The D gene is left open where the match is weak. The size field is filled for only some rows; it gives once, few, many or a size class.

clone_size: -; j_call: TRBJ1-1; d_call: TRBD1; v_call: TRBV7-8; cdr3_nt: TGTGCCAGCAAAACCAGGGGGGACACTGAAGCTTTCTTT; cdr3_aa: CASKTRGDTEAFF
clone_size: -; j_call: TRBJ1-2; d_call: -; v_call: TRBV24-1; cdr3_nt: TGTGCCACCTCGGACAGTAACAACTATGGCTACACCTTC; cdr3_aa: CATSDSNNYGYTF
clone_size: few; j_call: TRBJ1-3; d_call: -; v_call: TRBV20-1; cdr3_nt: TGCAGTGGAAGTTGGGGAAACACCATATATTTT; cdr3_aa: CSGSWGNTIYF
clone_size: many; j_call: TRBJ2-2; d_call: -; v_call: TRBV9; cdr3_nt: TGTGCCAGCAGCGTGGTTGGCACCGGGGAGCTGTTTTTT; cdr3_aa: CASSVVGTGELFF
clone_size: few; j_call: TRBJ1-1; d_call: -; v_call: TRBV20-1; cdr3_nt: TGCAGTGCGGGGGTGGCCACTGAAGCTTTCTTT; cdr3_aa: CSAGVATEAFF
clone_size: once; j_call: TRBJ1-1; d_call: -; v_call: TRBV2; cdr3_nt: TGTGCCAGCAGGCCGGGACAGAACACTGAAGCTTTCTTT; cdr3_aa: CASRPGQNTEAFF
clone_size: -; j_call: TRBJ2-7; d_call: TRBD1; v_call: TRBV27; cdr3_nt: TGTGCCAGCAGGCAGGGACAGGGGCGCACCCACGAGCAGTACTTC; cdr3_aa: CASRQGQGRTHEQYF
clone_size: many; j_call: TRBJ2-6; d_call: -; v_call: TRBV18; cdr3_nt: TGTGCCAGCTCACCTTTTACAGGGAGCTCTGGGGCCAACGTCCTGACTTTC; cdr3_aa: CASSPFTGSSGANVLTF
clone_size: -; j_call: TRBJ2-3; d_call: TRBD2; v_call: TRBV20-1; cdr3_nt: TGCAGTGCTACGCGGGGGGCGGGCACAGATACGCAGTATTTT; cdr3_aa: CSATRGAGTDTQYF
clone_size: few; j_call: TRBJ1-2; d_call: TRBD1; v_call: TRBV29-1; cdr3_nt: TGCAGCGTTGAAGATCCCGACAGGGGAGGATATGGCTACACCTTC; cdr3_aa: CSVEDPDRGGYGYTF
clone_size: -; j_call: TRBJ1-1; d_call: -; v_call: TRBV2; cdr3_nt: TGTGCCAGCAGTGAAGAGACCCATCTGGAAGCTTTCTTT; cdr3_aa: CASSEETHLEAFF